The clone carrying this T cell receptor (beta chain) was seen only once. Its specificity is unknown. This sample is part of a study of T cell responses to AZD1222 COVID-19 vaccine. Whole-study findings and limits: Baseline seropositivity characterized only a handful of AZD1222 recipients.

With V trimmed by 4 bases and J by 0 bases, 12 bases remained unmatched. The CDR3 has 18 amino acids. The germline gives CDR1 SGHNT, CDR2 YYREEE (reference sequence). Produced via immunoSEQ multiplex PCR; TCRdb's table is partial and in-frame only. The sample yields about 180,000 clones, 88% seen once. The sample was peripheral blood, taken on day 0 of AZD1222 vaccination. The J gene is TRBJ2-1, the V gene TRBV5-4; 8 bases line up with TRBD1. The sequence derives from an adult in good health. The CDR3 nucleotides are TGTGCCAGCAGCCTCCCCTACAGGGGGACAAGCTCCTACAATGAGCAGTTCTTC. Amino acid sequence: CASSLPYRGTSSYNEQFF.